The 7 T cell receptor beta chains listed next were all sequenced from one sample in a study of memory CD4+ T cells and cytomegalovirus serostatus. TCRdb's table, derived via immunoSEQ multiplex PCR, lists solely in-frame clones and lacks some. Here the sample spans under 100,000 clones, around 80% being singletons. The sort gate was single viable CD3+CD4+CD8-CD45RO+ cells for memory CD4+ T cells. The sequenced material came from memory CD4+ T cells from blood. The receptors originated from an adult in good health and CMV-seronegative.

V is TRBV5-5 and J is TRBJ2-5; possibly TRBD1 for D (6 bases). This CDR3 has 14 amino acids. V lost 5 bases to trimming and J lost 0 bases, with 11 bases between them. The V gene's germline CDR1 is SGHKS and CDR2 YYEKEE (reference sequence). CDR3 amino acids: CASRSQGYQETQYF. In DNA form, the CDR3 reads TGTGCCAGCAGGAGCCAGGGGTACCAAGAGACCCAGTACTTC.

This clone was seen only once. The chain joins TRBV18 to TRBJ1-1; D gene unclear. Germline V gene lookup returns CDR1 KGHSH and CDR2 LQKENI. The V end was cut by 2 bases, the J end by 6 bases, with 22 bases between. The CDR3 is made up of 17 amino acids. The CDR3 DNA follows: TGTGCCAGCTCACCAGTTCTAGACCCGGCGGGGAAACCTGAAGCTTTCTTT. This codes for CASSPVLDPAGKPEAFF.

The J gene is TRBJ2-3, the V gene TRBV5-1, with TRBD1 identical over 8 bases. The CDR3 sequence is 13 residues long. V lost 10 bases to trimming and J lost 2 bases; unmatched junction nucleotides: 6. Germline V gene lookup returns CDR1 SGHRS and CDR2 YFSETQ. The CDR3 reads CAGGTGDTDTQYF. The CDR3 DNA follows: TGCGCCGGGGGGACAGGTGACACAGATACGCAGTATTTT. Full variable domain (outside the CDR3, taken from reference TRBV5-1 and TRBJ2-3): KAGVTQTPRYLIKTRGQQVTLSCSPISGHRSVSWYQQTPGQGLQFLFEYFSETQRNKGNFPGRFSGRQFSNSRSEMNVSTLELGDSALYLCAGGTGDTDTQYFGPGTRLTVL.

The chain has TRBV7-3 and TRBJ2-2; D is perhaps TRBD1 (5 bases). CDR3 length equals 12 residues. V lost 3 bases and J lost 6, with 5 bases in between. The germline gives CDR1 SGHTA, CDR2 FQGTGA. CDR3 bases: TGTGCCAGCAGCTTGGGGCCCGGGGAGCTGTTTTTT. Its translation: CASSLGPGELFF.

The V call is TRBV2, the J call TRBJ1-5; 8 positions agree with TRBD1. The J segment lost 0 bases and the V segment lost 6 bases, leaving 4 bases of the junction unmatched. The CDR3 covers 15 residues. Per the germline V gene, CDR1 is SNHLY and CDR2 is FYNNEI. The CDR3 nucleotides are TGTGCCAGCAGAAGGGACAGGTTTAGCAATCAGCCCCAGCATTTT. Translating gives CASRRDRFSNQPQHF.

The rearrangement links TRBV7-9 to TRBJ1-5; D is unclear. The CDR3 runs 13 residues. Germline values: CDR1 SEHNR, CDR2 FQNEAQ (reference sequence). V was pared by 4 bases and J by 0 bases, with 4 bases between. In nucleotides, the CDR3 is TGTGCCAGCAGCTACACTAGCAATCAGCCCCAGCATTTT. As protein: CASSYTSNQPQHF.

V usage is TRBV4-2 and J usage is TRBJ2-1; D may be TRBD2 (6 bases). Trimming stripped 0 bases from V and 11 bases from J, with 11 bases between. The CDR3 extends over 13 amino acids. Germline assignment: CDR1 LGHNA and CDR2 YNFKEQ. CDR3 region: CASSQDSGLKQFF. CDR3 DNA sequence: TGTGCCAGCAGCCAAGATTCGGGACTCAAGCAGTTCTTC.